These 3 T cell receptor beta chains were sequenced from one sample in a study of CD8+ T cells in alopecia areata. RNA, once extracted, was reverse transcribed into cDNA for use as the sequencing template. Generated by immunoSEQ multiplex PCR, the TCRdb table keeps only in-frame clones and is missing some. Among roughly 130,000 clones listed, around three fifths were seen once. Sequenced here: CD4+ T cells sorted from blood, sampled at week 0. These TCRs come from a human donor with alopecia areata.

The chain is built from TRBV6-6 and TRBJ1-1, with D possibly TRBD1 on 5 matching bases. The CDR3 runs to 11 residues. Germline loops: CDR1 MNHNY, CDR2 SVGAGI (reference sequence). V was trimmed by 6 bases and J by 7 bases, leaving 9 bases between them. The CDR3 DNA reads TGTGCCAGCAGCGGGGCCGATGAAGCTTTCTTT. Residues: CASSGADEAFF.

The genes are TRBV7-2 and TRBJ2-7; 9 bases fit TRBD2. Looked up from germline, CDR1 is SGHTA and CDR2 is FQGNSA. This CDR3 is 13 amino acids long. Trimming at V came to 3 bases and at J to 13 bases, leaving 10 bases not matched to a gene. The DNA of the CDR3 is TGTGCCAGCAGCTTCGGGTCTAGCGGGGTCCTTTACTTC. It codes for CASSFGSSGVLYF.

This clone was observed a single time. The chain is built from TRBV25-1 and TRBJ2-1; TRBD1 is a possible D gene (6 bases). The germline V and J ends were trimmed by 4 bases and 4 bases, with 11 bases remaining between them. The CDR3 loop spans 14 amino acids. The germline CDR1 and CDR2 sequences are MGHDK and SYGVNS. The CDR3 spells CASSAGRGYNEQFF. The DNA for the CDR3 is TGTGCCAGCAGTGCGGGAAGGGGGTACAATGAGCAGTTCTTC.